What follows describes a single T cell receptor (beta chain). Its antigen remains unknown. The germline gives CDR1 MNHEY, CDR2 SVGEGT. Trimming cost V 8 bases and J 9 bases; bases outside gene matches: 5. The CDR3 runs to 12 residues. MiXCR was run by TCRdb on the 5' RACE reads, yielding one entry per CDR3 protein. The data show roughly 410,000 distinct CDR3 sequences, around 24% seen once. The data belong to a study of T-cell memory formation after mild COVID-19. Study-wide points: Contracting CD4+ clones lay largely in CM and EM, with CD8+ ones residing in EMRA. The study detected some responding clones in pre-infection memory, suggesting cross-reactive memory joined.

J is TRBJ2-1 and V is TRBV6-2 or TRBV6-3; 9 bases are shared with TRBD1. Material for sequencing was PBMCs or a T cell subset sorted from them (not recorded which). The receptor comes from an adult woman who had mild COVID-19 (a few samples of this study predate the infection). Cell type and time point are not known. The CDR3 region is CASGTGRGEQFF. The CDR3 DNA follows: TGTGCCAGCGGGACAGGGAGAGGTGAGCAGTTCTTC.